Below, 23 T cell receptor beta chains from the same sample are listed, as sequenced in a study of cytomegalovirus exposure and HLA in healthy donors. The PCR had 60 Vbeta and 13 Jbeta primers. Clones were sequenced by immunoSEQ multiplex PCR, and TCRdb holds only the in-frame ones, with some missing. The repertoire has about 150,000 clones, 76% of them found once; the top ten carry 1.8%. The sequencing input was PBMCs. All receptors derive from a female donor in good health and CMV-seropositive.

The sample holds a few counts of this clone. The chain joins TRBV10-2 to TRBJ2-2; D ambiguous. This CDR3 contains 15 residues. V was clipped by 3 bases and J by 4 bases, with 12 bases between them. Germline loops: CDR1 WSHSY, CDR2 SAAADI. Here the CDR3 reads CASSEGNSPTGELFF. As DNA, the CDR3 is TGCGCCAGCAGTGAAGGAAACAGTCCCACCGGGGAGCTGTTTTTT.

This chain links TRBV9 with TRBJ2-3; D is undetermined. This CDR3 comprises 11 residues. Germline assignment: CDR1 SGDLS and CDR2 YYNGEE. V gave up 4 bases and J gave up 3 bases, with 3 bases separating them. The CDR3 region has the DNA TGTGCCAGCAGCCTAACAGATACGCAGTATTTT. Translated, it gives CASSLTDTQYF. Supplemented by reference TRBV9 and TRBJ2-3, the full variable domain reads DSGVTQTPKHLITATGQRVTLRCSPRSGDLSVYWYQQSLDQGLQFLIQYYNGEERAKGNILERFSAQQFPDLHSELNLSSLELGDSALYFCASSLTDTQYFGPGTRLTVL.

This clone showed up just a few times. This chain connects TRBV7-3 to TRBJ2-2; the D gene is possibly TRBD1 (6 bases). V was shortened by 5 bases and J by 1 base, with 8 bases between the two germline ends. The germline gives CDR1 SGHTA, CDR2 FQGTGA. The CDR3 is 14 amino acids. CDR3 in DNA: TGTGCCAGCAGCGAGGGGGAGAACACCGGGGAGCTGTTTTTT. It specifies CASSEGENTGELFF.

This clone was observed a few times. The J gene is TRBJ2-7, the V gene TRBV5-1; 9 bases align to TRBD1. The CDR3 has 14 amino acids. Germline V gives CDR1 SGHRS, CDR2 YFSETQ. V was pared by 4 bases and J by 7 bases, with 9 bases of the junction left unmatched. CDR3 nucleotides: TGCGCCAGCAGCGGACGACAGGGGGAGGAAGAGCAGTACTTC. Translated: CASSGRQGEEEQYF.

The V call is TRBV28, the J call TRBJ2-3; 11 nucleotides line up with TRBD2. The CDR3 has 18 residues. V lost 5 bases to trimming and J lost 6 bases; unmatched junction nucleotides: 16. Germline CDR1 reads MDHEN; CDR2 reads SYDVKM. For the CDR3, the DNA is TGTGCCAGCAGTCCTGGTAGCGGGGGGGCAGCTATGGGTGATACGCAGTATTTT. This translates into CASSPGSGGAAMGDTQYF.

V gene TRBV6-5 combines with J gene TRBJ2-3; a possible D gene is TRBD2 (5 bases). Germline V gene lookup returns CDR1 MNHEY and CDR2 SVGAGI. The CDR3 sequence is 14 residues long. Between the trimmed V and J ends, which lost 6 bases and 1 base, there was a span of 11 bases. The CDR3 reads CASRSVGGTDTQYF. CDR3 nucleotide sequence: TGTGCCAGCAGGTCGGTCGGGGGCACAGATACGCAGTATTTT.

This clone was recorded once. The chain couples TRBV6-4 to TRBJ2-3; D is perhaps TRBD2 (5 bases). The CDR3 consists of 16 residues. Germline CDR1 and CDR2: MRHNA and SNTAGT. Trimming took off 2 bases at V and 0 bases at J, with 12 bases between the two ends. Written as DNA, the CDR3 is TGTGCCAGCAGTGACGTACGGGGTATTAGCACAGATACGCAGTATTTT. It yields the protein CASSDVRGISTDTQYF.

The CDR3 is CASSGAVNTEAFF. Here the CDR3 DNA reads TGTGCCAGCAGCGGGGCTGTGAACACTGAAGCTTTCTTT. V and J are TRBV7-3 and TRBJ1-1; the D gene is possibly TRBD1 (5 bases). The germline V and J ends were trimmed by 5 bases and 0 bases, with 7 bases remaining between them. This CDR3 contains 13 residues. Germline loops: CDR1 SGHTA, CDR2 FQGTGA.

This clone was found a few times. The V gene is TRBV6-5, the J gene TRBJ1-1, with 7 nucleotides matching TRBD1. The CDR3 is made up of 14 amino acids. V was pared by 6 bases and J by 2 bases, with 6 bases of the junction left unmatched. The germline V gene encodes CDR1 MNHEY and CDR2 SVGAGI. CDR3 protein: CASRQGGVNTEAFF. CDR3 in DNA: TGTGCCAGCAGGCAGGGGGGTGTTAACACTGAAGCTTTCTTT.

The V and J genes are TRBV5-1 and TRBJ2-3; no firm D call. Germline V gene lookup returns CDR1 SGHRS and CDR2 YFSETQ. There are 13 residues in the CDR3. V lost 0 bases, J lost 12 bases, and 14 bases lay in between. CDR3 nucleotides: TGCGCCAGCAGCTTGGCCGCTAGTTGGCCACAGTATTTT. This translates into CASSLAASWPQYF.

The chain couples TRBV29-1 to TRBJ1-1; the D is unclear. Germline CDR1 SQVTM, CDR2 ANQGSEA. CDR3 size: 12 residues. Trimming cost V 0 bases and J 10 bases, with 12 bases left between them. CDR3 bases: TGCAGCGTTGAAGATTGGGGTGGAGGAGCTTTCTTT. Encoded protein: CSVEDWGGGAFF.

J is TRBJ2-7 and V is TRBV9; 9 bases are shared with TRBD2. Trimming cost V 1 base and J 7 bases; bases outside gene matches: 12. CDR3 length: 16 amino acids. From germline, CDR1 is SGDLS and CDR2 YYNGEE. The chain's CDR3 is CASSVSGGGALGEQYF. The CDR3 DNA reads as TGTGCCAGCAGCGTATCTGGCGGGGGGGCCTTGGGAGAGCAGTACTTC.

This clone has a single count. Here the CDR3 DNA reads TGTGCCACCCGGACAGGCGAGACCCAGTACTTC. As protein: CATRTGETQYF. The genes are TRBV10-3 and TRBJ2-5; 7 bases map to TRBD1. The CDR3 sequence is 11 residues long. The germline V gene has CDR1 ENHRY and CDR2 SYGVKD. V lost 10 bases and J lost 5; bases outside the gene matches: 4.

This chain's CDR3 is CASSQSITSGADTQYF. CDR3 coding DNA: TGCGCCAGCAGCCAATCTATTACTAGCGGAGCAGATACGCAGTATTTT. The chain joins TRBV4-1 to TRBJ2-3; TRBD2 aligns across 8 bases. Per germline, CDR1 MGHRA and CDR2 YSYEKL. The CDR3 extends over 16 amino acids. The trim removed 2 bases at V and 4 bases at J, leaving 8 bases unmatched.

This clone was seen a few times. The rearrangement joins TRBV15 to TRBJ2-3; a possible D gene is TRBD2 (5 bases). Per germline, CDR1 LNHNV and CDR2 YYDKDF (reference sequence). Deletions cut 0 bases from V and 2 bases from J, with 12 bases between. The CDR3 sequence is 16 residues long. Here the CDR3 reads CATSREEASFTDTQYF. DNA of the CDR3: TGTGCCACCAGCAGAGAGGAGGCCAGTTTCACAGATACGCAGTATTTT.

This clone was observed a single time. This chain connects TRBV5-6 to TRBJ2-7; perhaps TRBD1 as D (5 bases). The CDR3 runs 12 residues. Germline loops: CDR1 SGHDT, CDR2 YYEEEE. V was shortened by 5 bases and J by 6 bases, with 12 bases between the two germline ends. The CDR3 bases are TGTGCCAGCAGTTGGAGTAGGGGCGAGCAGTACTTC. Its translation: CASSWSRGEQYF.

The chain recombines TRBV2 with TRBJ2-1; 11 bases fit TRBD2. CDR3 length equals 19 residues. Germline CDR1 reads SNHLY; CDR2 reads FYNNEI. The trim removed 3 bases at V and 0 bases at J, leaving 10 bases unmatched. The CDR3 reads CASSERDRLAGPSYNEQFF. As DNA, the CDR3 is TGTGCCAGCAGTGAGAGAGACCGACTAGCGGGACCCTCCTACAATGAGCAGTTCTTC.

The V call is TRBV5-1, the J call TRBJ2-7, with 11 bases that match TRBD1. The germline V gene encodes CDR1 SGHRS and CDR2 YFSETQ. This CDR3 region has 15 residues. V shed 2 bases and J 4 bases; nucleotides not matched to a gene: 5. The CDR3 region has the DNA TGCGCCAGCAGCTTATCCGGGACAGGGGGTTACGAGCAGTACTTC. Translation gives CASSLSGTGGYEQYF.

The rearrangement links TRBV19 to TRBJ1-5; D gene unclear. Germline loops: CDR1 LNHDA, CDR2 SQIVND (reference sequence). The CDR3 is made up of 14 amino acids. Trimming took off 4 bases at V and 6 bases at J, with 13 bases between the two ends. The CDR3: CASSSGGMGQPQHF. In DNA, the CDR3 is TGTGCCAGTAGTAGTGGAGGTATGGGTCAGCCCCAGCATTTT.

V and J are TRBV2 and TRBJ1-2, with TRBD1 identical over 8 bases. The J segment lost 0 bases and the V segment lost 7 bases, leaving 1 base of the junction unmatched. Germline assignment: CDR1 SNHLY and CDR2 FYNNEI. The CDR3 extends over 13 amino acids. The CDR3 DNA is TGTGCCAGCAAACAGGGGGCTAACTATGGCTACACCTTC. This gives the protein CASKQGANYGYTF. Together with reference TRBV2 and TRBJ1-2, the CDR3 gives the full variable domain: EPEVTQTPSHQVTQMGQEVILRCVPISNHLYFYWYRQILGQKVEFLVSFYNNEISEKSEIFDDQFSVERPDGSNFTLKIRSTKLEDSAMYFCASKQGANYGYTFGSGTRLTVV.

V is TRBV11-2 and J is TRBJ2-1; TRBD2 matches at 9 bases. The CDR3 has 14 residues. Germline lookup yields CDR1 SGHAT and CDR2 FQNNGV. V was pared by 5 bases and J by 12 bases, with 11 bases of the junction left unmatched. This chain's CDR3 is CASSPGTSSFGQFF. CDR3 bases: TGTGCCAGCAGCCCAGGGACTAGCTCCTTTGGGCAGTTCTTC.

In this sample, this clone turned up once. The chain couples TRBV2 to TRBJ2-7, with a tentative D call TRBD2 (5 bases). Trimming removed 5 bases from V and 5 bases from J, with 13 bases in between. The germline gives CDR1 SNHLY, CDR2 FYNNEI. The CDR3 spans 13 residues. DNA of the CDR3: TGTGCCAGCAGTCGGACGGGATGGGACGAGCAGTACTTC. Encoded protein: CASSRTGWDEQYF.

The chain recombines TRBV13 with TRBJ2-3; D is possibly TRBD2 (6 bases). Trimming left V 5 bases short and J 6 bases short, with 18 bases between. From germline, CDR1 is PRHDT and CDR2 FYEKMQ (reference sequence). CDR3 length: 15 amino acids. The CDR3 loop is CASSPRGGGFDTQYF. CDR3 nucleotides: TGTGCCAGCAGCCCGAGAGGTGGGGGGTTCGATACGCAGTATTTT.